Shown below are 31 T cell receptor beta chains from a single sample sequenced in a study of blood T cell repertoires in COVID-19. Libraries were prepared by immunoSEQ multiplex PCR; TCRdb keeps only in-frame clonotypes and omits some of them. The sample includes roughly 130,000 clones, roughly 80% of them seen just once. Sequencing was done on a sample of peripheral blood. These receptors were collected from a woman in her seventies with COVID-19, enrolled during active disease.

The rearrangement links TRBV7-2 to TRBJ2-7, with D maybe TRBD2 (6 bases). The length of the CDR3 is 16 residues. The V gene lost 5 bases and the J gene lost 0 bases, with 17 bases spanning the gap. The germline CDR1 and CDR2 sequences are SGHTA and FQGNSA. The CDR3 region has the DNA TGTGCCAGCAGCCGGAGGGGTGGCGACTACTCCTACGAGCAGTACTTC. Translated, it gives CASSRRGGDYSYEQYF.

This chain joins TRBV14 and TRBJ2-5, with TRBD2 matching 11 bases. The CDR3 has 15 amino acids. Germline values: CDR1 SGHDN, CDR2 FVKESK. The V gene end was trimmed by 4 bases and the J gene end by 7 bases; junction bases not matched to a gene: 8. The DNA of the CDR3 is TGTGCCAGCAGCCCCGGGACTAGCGGTCCGGGGACCCAGTACTTC. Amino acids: CASSPGTSGPGTQYF.

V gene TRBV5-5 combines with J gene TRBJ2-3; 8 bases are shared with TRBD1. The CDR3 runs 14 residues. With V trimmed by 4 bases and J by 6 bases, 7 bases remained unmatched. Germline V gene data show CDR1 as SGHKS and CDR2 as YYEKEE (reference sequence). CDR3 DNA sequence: TGTGCCAGCAGCCCCGGACAGGGTTCCGATACGCAGTATTTT. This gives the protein CASSPGQGSDTQYF.

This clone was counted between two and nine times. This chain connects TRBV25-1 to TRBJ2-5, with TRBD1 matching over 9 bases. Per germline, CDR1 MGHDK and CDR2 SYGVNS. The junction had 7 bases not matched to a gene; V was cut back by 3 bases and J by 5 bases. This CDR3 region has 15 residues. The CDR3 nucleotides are TGTGCCAGCAGTGAGCCACAGGGGGCCCAGGAGACCCAGTACTTC. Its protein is CASSEPQGAQETQYF.

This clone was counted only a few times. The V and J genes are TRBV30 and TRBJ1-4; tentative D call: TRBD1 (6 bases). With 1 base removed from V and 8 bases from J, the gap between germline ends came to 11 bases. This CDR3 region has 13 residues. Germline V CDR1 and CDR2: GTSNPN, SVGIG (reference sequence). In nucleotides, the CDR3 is TGTGCCTGGAGTGACAGGGACGGGGAAAAACTGTTTTTT. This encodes CAWSDRDGEKLFF.

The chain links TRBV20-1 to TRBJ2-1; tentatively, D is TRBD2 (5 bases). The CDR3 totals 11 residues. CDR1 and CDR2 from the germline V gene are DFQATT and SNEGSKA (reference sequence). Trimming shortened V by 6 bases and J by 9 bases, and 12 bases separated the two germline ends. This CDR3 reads CSARLTSEQFF. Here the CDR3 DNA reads TGCAGTGCAAGACTAACGAGTGAGCAGTTCTTC.

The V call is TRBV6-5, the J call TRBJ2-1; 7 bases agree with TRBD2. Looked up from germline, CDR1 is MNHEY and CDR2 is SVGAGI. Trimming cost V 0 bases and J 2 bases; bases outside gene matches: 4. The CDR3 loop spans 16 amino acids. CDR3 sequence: CASSYSGGGAYNEQFF. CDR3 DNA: TGTGCCAGCAGTTACTCAGGTGGGGGGGCCTACAATGAGCAGTTCTTC.

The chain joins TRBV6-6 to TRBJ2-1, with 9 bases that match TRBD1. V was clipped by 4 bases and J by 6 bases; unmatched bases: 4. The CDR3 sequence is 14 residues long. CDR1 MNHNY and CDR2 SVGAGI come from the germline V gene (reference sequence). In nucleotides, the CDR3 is TGTGCCAGCAGTTCGGGACAGGGTTTCAATGAGCAGTTCTTC. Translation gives CASSSGQGFNEQFF.

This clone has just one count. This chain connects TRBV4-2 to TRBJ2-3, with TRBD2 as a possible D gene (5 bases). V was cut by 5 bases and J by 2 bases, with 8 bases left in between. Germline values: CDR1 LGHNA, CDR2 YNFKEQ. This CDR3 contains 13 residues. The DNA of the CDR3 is TGTGCCAGCAGCGGAGCGGACACAGATACGCAGTATTTT. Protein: CASSGADTDTQYF.

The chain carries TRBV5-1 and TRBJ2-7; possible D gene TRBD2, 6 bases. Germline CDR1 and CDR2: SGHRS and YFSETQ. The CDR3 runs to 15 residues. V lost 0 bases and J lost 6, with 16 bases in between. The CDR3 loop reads CASSLVFRGSPEQYF. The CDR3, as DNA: TGCGCCAGCAGCTTGGTTTTTCGGGGGTCGCCCGAGCAGTACTTC.

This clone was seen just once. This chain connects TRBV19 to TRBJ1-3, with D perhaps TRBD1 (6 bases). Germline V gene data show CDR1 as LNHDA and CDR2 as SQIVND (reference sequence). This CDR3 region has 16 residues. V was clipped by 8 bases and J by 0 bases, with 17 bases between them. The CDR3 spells CASARIGQISGNTIYF. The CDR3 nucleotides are TGTGCCAGTGCTCGAATTGGACAGATCTCTGGAAACACCATATATTTT.

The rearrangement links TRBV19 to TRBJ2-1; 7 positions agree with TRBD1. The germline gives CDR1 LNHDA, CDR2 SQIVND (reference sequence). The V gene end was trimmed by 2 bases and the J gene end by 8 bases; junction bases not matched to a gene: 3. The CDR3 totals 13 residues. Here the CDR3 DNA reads TGTGCCAGTAGTATAAAGGGGGCCGATGAGCAGTTCTTC. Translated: CASSIKGADEQFF.

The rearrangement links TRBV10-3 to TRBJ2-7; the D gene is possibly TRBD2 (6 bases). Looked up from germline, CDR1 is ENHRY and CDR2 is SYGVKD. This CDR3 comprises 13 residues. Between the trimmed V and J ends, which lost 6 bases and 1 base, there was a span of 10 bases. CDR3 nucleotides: TGTGCCATCAGCGGGGGTCATTCCTACGAGCAGTACTTC. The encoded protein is CAISGGHSYEQYF.

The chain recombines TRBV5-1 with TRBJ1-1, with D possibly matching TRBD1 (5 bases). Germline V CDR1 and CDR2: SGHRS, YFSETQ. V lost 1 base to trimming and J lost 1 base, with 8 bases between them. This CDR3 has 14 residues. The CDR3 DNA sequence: TGCGCCAGCAGCTTGTTGCAGGGGAACACTGAAGCTTTCTTT. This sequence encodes CASSLLQGNTEAFF.

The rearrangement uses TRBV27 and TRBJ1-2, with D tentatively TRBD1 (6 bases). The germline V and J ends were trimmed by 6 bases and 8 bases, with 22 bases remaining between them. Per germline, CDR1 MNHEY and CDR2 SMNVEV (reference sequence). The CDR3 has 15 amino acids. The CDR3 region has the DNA TGTGCCAGCAGCCCGGCGGGGGGCGCCAGGTTAGGCTACACCTTC. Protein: CASSPAGGARLGYTF.

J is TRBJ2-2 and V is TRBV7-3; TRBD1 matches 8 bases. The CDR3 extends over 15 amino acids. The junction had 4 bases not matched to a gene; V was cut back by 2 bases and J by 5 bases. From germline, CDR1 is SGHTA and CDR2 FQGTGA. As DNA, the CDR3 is TGTGCCAGCAGCTTATCAGGGGGCTTTACCGGGGAGCTGTTTTTT. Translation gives CASSLSGGFTGELFF.

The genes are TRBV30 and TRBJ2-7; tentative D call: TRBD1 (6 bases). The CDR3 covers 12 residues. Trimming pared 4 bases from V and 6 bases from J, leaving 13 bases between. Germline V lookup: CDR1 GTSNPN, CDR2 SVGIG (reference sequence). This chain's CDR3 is CAWNPGQLEQYF. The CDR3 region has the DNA TGTGCCTGGAACCCGGGACAACTCGAGCAGTACTTC.

The CDR3 DNA is TGTGCCTGGCGTCGGGTTGGAGAGACCCAGTACTTC. This translates into CAWRRVGETQYF. The rearrangement uses TRBV30 and TRBJ2-5; D is uncertain. The germline V gene encodes CDR1 GTSNPN and CDR2 SVGIG (reference sequence). The CDR3 has 12 residues. Trimming took 5 bases from V and 4 from J, leaving 11 bases between them.

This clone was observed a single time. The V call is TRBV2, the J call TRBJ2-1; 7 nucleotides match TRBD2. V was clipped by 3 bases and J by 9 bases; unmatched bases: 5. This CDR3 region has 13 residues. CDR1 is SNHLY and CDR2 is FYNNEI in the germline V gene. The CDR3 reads CASSEVLAGEQFF. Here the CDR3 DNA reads TGTGCCAGCAGTGAGGTTTTAGCGGGTGAGCAGTTCTTC.

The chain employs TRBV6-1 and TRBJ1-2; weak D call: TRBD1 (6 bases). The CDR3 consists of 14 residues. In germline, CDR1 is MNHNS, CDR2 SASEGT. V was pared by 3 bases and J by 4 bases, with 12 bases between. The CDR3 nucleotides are TGTGCCAGCAGTGAGGGGGCCGTAGGCTATGGCTACACCTTC. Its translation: CASSEGAVGYGYTF.

This CDR3 is CASSLSGDPNTEAFF. CDR3 DNA sequence: TGTGCCAGCAGCCTCAGCGGGGACCCGAACACTGAAGCTTTCTTT. This chain links TRBV7-2 with TRBJ1-1, with D possibly being TRBD1 (5 bases). CDR3 size: 15 residues. Trimming took 5 bases from V and 1 from J, leaving 14 bases between them. Germline V gene data show CDR1 as SGHTA and CDR2 as FQGNSA.

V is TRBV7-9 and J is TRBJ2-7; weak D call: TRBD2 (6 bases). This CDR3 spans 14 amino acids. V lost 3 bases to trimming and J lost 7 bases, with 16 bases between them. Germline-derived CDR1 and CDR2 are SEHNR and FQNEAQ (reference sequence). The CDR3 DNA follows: TGTGCCAGCAGCTTCGGAGGGGCCGCGGGTGAGCAGTACTTC. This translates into CASSFGGAAGEQYF.

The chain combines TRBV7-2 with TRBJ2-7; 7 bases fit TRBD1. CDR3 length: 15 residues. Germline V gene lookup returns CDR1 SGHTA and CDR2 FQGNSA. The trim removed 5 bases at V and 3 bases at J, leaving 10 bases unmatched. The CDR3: CASSTNRGGGYEQYF. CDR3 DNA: TGTGCCAGCAGCACAAACAGGGGCGGTGGCTACGAGCAGTACTTC.

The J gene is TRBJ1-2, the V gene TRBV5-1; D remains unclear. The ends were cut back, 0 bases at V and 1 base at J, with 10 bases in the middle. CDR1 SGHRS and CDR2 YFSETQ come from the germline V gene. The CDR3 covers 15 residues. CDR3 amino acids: CASSLDTGINYGYTF. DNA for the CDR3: TGCGCCAGCAGCTTGGATACGGGAATTAACTATGGCTACACCTTC.

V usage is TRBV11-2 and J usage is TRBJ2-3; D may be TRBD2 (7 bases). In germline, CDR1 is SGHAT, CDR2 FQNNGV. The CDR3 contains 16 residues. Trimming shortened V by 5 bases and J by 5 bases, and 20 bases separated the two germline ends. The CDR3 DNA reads TGTGCCAGCAGCCTTCTGCGGGGGCCCCCGGTAGATACGCAGTATTTT. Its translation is CASSLLRGPPVDTQYF.

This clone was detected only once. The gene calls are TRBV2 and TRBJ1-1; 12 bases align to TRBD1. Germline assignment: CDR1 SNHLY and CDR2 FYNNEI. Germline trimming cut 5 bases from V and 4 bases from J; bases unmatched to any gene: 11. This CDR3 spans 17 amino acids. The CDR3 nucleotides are TGTGCCAGCAGTATGGGCGGGACAGGGGGCGCGGGCACTGAAGCTTTCTTT. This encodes CASSMGGTGGAGTEAFF.

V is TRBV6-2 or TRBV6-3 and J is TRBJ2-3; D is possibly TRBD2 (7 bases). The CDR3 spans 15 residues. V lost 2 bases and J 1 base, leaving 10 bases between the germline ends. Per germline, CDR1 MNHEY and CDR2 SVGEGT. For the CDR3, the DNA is TGTGCCAGCAGTTACCCGGGGGGCGGCACAGATACGCAGTATTTT. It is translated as CASSYPGGGTDTQYF.

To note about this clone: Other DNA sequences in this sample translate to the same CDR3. The DNA for the CDR3 is TGCGCCAGCAGCTTAGGGCAGGGCTCCTACGAGCAGTACTTC. It is translated as CASSLGQGSYEQYF. The chain is built from TRBV5-1 and TRBJ2-7, with a possible D match to TRBD1 (5 bases). The CDR3 has 14 amino acids. The V end lost 2 bases, the J end lost 0 bases, and 9 bases lay between the germline ends. In germline, CDR1 is SGHRS, CDR2 YFSETQ.

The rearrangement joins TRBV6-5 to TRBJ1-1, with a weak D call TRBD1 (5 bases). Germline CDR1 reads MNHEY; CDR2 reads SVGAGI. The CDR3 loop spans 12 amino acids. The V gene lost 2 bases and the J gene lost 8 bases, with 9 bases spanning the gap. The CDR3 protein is CASSYGDLEAFF. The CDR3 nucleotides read TGTGCCAGCAGTTACGGGGACTTGGAAGCTTTCTTT.

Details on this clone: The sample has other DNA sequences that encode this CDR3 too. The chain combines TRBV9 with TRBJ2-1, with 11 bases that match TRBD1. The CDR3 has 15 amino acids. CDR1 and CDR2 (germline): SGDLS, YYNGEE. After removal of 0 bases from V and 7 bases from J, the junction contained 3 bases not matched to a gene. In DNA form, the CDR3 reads TGTGCCAGCAGCGTAGGGACAGGGGGCCGGAATGAGCAGTTCTTC. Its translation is CASSVGTGGRNEQFF.

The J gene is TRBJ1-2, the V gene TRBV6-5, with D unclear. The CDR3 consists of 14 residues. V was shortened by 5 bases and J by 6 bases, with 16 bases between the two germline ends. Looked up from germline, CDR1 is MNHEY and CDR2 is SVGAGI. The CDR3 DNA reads TGTGCCAGCAGTCCCATAGTAGCCCCCGATGGCTACACCTTC. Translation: CASSPIVAPDGYTF.